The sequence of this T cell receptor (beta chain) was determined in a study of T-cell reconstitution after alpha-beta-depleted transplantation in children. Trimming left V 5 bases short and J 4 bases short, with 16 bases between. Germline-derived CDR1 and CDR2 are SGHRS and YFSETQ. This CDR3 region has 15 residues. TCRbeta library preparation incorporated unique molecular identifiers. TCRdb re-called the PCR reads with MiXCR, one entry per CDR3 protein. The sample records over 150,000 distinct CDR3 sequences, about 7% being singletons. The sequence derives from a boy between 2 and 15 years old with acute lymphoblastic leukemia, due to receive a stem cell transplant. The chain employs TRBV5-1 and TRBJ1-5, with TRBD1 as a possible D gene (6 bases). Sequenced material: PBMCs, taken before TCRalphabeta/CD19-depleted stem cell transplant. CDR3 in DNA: TGCGCCAGCAGACCAGGGGACATATTTAATCAGCCCCAGCATTTT. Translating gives CASRPGDIFNQPQHF.